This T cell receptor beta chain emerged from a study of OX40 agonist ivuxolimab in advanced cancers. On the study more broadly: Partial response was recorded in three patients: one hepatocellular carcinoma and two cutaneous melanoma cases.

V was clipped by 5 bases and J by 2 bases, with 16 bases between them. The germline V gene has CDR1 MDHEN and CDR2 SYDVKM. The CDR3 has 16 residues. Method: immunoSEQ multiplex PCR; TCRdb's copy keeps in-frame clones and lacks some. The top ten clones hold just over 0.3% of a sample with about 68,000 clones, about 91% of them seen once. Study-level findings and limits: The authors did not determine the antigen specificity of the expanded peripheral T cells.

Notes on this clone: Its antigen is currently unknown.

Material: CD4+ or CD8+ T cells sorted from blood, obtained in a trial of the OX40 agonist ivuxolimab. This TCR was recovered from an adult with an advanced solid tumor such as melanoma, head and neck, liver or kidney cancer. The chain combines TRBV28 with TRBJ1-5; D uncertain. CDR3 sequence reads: CASSPEEGPGNQPQHF. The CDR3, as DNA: TGTGCCAGCAGTCCAGAGGAGGGCCCGGGCAATCAGCCCCAGCATTTT.